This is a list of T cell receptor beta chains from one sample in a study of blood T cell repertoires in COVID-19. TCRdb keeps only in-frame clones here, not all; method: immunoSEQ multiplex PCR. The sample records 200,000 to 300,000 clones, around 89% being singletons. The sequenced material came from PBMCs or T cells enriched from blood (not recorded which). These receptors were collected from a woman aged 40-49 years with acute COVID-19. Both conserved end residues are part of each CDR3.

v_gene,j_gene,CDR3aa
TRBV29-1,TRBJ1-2,CSFLTGGRGYTF
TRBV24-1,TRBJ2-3,CATSDLLKAGEADTQYF
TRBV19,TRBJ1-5,CASSPLTGNSNQPQHF
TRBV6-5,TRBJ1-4,CASQRGAGAEKLFF
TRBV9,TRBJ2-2,CASSAFGTPNTGELFF
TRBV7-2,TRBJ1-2,CASSPVNYGYTF
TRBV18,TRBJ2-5,CASSPGRSGEETQYF
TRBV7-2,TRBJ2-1,CASSALTSVNEQFF
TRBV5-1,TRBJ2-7,CASSLLSSGGSYEQYF
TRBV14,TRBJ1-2,CASSPSLYAGYTF
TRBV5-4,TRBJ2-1,CASSLQRGEQFF
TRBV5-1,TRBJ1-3,CASRTGGSGNTIYF
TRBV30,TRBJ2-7,CAWSVAGGTYEQYF
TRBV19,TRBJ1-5,CASDQSNKVARGKPQHF
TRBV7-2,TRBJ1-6,CASSFGQNSPLHF
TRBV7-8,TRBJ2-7,CASSREEGKQYF
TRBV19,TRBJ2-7,CASSVRQGAGEQYF
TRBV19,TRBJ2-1,CASSMGGLGSYNEQFF
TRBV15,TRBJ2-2,CATSRTITPGELFF
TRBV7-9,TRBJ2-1,CASSYDRGASGDNEQFF
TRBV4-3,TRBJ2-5,CASSQDHYGTQYF
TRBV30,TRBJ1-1,CAWIYGSTEAFF
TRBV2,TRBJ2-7,CASRRDPGTNEQYF
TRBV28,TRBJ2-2,CASSLYQRTGELFF
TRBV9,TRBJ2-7,CASSGGAGALSYEQYF
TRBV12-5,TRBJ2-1,CASGLVLSLATNEQFF
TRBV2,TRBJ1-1,CASSELDRQAEGTEAFF
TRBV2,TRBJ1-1,CASSAGTLNTEAFF
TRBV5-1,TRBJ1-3,CASKRTGEFGNTIYF
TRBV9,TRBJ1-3,CASSGGQGRGNTIYF